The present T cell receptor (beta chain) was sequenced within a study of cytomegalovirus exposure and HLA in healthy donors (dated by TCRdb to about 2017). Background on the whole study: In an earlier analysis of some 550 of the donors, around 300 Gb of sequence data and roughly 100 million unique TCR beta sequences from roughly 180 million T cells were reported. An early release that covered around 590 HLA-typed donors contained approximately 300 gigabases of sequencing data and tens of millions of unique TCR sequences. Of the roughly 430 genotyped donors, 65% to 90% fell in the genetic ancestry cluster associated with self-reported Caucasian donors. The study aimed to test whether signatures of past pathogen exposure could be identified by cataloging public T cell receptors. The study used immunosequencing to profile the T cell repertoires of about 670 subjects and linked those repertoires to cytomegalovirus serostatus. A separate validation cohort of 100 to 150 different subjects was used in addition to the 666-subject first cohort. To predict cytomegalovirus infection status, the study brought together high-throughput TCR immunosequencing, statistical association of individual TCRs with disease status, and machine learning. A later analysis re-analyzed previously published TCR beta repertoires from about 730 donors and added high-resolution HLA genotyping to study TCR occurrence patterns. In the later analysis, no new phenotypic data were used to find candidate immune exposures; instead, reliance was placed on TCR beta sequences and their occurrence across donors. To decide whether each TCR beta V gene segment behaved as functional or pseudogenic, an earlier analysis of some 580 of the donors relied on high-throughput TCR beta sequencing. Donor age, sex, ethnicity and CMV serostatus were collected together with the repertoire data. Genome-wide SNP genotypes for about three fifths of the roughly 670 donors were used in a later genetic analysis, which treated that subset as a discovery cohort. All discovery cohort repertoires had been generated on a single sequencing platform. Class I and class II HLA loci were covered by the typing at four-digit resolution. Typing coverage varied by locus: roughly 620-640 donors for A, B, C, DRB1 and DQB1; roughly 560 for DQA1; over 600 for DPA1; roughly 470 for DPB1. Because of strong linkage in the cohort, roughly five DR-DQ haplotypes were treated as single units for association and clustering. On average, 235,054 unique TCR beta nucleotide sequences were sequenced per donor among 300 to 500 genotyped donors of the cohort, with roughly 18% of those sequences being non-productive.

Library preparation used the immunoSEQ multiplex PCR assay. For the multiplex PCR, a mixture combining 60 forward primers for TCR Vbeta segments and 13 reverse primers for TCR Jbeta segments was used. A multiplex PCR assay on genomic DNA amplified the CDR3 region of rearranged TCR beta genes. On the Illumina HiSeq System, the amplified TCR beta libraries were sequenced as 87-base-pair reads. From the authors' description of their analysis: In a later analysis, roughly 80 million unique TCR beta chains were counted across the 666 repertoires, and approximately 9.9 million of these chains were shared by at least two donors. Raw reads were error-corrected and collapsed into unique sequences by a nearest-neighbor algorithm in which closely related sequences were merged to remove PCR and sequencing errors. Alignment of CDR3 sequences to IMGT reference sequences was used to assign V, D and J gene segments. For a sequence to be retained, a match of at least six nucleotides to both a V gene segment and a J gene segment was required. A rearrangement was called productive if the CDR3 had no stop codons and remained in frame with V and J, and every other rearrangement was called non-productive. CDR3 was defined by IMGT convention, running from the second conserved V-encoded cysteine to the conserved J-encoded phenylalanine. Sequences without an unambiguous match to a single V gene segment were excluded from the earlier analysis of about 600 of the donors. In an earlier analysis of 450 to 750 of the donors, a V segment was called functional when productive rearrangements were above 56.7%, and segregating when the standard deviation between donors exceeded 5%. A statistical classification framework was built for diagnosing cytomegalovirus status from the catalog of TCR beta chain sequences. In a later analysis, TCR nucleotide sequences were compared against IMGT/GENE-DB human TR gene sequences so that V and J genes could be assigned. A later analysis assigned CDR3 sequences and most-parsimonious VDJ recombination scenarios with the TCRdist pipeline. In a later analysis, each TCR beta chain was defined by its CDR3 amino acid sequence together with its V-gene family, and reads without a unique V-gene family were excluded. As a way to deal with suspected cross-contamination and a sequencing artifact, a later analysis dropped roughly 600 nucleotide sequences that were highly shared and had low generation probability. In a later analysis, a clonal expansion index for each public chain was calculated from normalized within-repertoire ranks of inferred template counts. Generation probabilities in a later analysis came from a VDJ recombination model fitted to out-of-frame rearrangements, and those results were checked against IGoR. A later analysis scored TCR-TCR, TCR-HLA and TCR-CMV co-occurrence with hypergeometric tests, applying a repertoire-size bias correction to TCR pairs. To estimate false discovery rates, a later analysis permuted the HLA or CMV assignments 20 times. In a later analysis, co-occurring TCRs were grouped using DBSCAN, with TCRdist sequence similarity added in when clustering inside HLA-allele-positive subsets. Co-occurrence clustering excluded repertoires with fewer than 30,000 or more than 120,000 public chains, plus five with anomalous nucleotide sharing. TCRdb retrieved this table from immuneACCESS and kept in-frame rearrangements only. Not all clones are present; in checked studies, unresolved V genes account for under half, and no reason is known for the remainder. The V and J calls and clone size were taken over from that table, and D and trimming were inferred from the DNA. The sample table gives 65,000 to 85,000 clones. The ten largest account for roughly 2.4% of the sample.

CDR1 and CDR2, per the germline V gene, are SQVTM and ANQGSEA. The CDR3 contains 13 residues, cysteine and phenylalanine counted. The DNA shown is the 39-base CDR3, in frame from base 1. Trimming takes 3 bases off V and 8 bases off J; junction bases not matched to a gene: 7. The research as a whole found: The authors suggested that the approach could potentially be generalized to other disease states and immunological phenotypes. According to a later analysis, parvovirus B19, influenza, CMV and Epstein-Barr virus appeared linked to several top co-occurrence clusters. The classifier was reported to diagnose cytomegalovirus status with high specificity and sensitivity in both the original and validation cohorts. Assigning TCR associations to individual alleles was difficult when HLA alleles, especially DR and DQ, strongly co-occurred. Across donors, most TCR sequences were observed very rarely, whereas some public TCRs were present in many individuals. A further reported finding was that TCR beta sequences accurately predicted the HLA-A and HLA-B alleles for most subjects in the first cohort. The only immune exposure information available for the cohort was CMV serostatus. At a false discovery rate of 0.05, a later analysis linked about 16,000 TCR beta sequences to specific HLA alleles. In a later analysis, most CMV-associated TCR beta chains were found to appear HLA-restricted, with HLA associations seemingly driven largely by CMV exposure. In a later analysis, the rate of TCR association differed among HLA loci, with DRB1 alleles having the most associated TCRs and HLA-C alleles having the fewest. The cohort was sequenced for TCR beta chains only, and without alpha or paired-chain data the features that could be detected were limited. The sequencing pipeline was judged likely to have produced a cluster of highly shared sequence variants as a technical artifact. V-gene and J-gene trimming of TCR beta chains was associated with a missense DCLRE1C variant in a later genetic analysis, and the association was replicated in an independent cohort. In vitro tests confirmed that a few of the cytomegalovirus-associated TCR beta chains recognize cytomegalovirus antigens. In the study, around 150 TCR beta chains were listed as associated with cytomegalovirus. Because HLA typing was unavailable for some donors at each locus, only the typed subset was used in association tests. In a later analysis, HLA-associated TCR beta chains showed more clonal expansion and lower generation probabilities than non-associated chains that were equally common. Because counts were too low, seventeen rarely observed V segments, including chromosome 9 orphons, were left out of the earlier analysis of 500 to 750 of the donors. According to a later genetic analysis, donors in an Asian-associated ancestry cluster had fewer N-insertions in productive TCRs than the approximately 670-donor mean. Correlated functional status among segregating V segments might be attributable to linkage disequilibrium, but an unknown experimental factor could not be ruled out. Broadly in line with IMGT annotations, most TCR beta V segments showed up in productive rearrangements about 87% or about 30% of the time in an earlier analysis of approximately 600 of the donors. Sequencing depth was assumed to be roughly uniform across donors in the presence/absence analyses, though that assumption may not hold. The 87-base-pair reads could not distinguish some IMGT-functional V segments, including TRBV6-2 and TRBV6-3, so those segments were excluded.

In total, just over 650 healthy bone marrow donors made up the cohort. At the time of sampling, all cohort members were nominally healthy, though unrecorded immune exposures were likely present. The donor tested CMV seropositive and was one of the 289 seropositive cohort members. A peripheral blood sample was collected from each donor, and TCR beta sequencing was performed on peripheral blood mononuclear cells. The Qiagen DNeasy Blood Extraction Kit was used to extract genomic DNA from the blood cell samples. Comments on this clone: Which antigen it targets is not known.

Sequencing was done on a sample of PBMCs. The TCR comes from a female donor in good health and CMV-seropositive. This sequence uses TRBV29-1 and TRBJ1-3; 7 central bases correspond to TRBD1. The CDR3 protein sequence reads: CSVEQGGADTIYF. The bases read TGCAGCGTTGAGCAAGGGGGCGCCGACACCATATATTTT.